This T cell receptor (beta chain) was identified during a study of T-cell reconstitution after alpha-beta-depleted transplantation in children. The CDR3 is 15 residues long. Germline loops: CDR1 DFQATT, CDR2 SNEGSKA (reference sequence). This clonotype came up once. Compared with germline, one end of the junction differs, possibly owing to a read error. A TCRbeta library incorporating unique molecular identifiers was prepared. Each CDR3 protein is one row after TCRdb ran MiXCR on the PCR reads. The sample shows around 530,000 distinct CDR3 sequences, over 25% of them seen only once. The origin of this receptor is a human donor who donated a stem cell graft to a child with aplastic anemia. Sequenced material: PBMCs from the stem cell graft donor, taken from the stem cell graft. V gene TRBV20-1 combines with J gene TRBJ1-6; no reliable D call. The CDR3 loop is CSARGGSIYNSPLHF. In DNA form, the CDR3 reads TGCAGTGCTAGAGGCGGGAGTATTTATAATTCACCCCTCCACTTC.